This passage covers 8 T cell receptor beta chains from one sample sequenced in a study of shared clonotypes between healthy human individuals. Profiled with immunoSEQ multiplex PCR; TCRdb holds only in-frame clones, not every one. Among under 1,100,000 clones listed, about 74% were seen once. Input material: memory CD4+ T cells sorted from blood. The subset was: CD45RA-negative fraction. The source is a man between 18 and 29 years old in good health.

The rearrangement links TRBV27 to TRBJ1-5; 7 bases line up with TRBD1. This CDR3 is 14 amino acids long. The trim removed 7 bases at V and 1 base at J, leaving 4 bases unmatched. The germline gives CDR1 MNHEY, CDR2 SMNVEV (reference sequence). This CDR3 reads CASNRQGSNQPQHF. In DNA, the CDR3 is TGTGCCAGCAATAGACAGGGCAGCAATCAGCCCCAGCATTTT.

This clone came up many times. The chain links TRBV27 to TRBJ2-3; TRBD1 matches at 7 bases. The CDR3 loop spans 14 amino acids. The J segment lost 3 bases and the V segment lost 5 bases, leaving 5 bases of the junction unmatched. Looked up from germline, CDR1 is MNHEY and CDR2 is SMNVEV (reference sequence). CDR3 nucleotide sequence: TGTGCCAGCAGTCGAGACAGGGAGACAGATACGCAGTATTTT. Residues: CASSRDRETDTQYF.

The V call is TRBV27, the J call TRBJ2-2; D gene uncertain. The CDR3 runs 20 residues. The germline CDR1 and CDR2 sequences are MNHEY and SMNVEV (reference sequence). The V end was cut by 6 bases, the J end by 1 base, with 27 bases between. This CDR3 reads CASSSISWEQLDENTGELFF. The CDR3 region has the DNA TGTGCCAGCAGCTCAATCTCCTGGGAACAGTTAGACGAGAACACCGGGGAGCTGTTTTTT.

This clone appeared a few times. CDR3 in DNA: TGTGCCAGCAGTTTTCCCTCGGGGGGGTTTGATGGGGATGGCTACACCTTC. It codes for CASSFPSGGFDGDGYTF. The genes are TRBV28 and TRBJ1-2; D is perhaps TRBD1 (5 bases). V was cut by 3 bases and J by 6 bases, with 23 bases left in between. There are 17 residues in the CDR3. Germline-derived CDR1 and CDR2 are MDHEN and SYDVKM.

This clone was seen a handful of times. V usage is TRBV5-4 and J usage is TRBJ1-6, with D possibly TRBD1 on 6 matching bases. V was clipped by 4 bases and J by 0 bases, with 8 bases between them. There are 15 residues in the CDR3. The germline gives CDR1 SGHNT, CDR2 YYREEE (reference sequence). CDR3 bases: TGTGCCAGCAGCGGGGGGGCCTCCTATAATTCACCCCTCCACTTT. Residues: CASSGGASYNSPLHF.

There are a few counts of this clone. The gene calls are TRBV14 and TRBJ1-6; D is possibly TRBD1 (5 bases). This CDR3 has 15 amino acids. V lost 2 bases and J 7 bases, leaving 12 bases between the germline ends. CDR1 is SGHDN, CDR2 FVKESK, per germline. The CDR3 loop reads CASSQQEGRNSPLHF. CDR3 nucleotides: TGTGCCAGCAGCCAACAGGAGGGGAGAAATTCACCCCTCCACTTT.

DNA for the CDR3: TGTGCCAGCAGTGAAGGGCGGGAGGGAAATTCACCCCTCCACTTT. As protein: CASSEGREGNSPLHF. The chain employs TRBV6-1 and TRBJ1-6; D gene ambiguous. The CDR3 sequence is 15 residues long. Germline CDR1 is MNHNS and CDR2 is SASEGT. Trimming took off 1 base at V and 7 bases at J, with 11 bases between the two ends.

This chain connects TRBV6-1 to TRBJ2-1, with D tentatively TRBD1 (6 bases). The CDR3 is 15 amino acids. The V end lost 6 bases, the J end lost 2 bases, and 14 bases lay between the germline ends. CDR1 and CDR2 (germline): MNHNS, SASEGT. The CDR3 reads CASRPGVTPYNEQFF. The CDR3 DNA is TGTGCCAGCAGGCCAGGGGTAACCCCCTACAATGAGCAGTTCTTC.